This TCR beta chain was sequenced in a study of cytomegalovirus exposure and HLA in healthy donors. With V trimmed by 3 bases and J by 5 bases, 4 bases remained unmatched. The CDR3 loop spans 15 amino acids. Germline V lookup: CDR1 SNHLY, CDR2 FYNNEI. A multiplex PCR was run with 60 Vbeta primers and 13 Jbeta primers. The repertoire was sequenced with immunoSEQ multiplex PCR; TCRdb's copy has only in-frame clones and lacks some. The data contain some 130,000 clones, about four fifths of them seen just once; the ten biggest clones take up approximately 0.93%. The genes are TRBV2 and TRBJ2-1; 10 bases are a match to TRBD2. This clonotype was sampled from a human donor in good health. Material for sequencing was PBMCs. The CDR3 here is CASSDFSGGNNEQFF. CDR3 nucleotide sequence: TGTGCCAGCAGTGATTTTAGCGGGGGGAACAATGAGCAGTTCTTC.